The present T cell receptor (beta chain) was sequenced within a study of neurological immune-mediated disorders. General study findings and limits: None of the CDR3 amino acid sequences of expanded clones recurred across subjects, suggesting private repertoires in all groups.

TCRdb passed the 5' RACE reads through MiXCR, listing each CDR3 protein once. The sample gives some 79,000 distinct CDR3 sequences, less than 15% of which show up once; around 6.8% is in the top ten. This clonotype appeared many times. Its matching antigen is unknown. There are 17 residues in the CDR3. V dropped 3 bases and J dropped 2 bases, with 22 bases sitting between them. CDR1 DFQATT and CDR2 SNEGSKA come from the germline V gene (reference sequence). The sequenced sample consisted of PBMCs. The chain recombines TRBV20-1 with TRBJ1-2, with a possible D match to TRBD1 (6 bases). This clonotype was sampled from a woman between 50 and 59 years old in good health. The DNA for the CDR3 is TGCAGTGCTAGCTTGGGGGGCCAAGTCGCTTGGAACTATGGCTACACCTTC. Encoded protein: CSASLGGQVAWNYGYTF.